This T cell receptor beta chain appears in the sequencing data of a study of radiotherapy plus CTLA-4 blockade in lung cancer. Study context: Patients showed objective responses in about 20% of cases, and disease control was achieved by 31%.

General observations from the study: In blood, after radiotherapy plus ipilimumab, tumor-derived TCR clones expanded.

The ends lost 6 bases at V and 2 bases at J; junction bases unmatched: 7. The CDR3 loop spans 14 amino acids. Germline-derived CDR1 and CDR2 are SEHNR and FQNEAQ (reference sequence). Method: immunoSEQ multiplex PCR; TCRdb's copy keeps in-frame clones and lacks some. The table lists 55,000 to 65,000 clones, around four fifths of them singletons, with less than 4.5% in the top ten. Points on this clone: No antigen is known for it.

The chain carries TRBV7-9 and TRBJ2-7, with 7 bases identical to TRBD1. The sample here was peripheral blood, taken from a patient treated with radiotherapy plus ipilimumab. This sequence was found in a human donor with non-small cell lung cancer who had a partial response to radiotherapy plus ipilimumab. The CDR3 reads CASRQGTAAYEQYF. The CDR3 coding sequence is TGTGCCAGCAGACAGGGGACAGCCGCCTACGAGCAGTACTTC.